The 20 T cell receptor beta chains given below trace back to one sample, sequenced in a study of T cell responses to AZD1222 COVID-19 vaccine. Only in-frame clones appear in the TCRdb table, and some are missing; sequencing was by immunoSEQ multiplex PCR. The repertoire holds under 170,000 clones, with more than 85% as singletons. Material: peripheral blood, obtained 28 days after the second AZD1222 dose. The receptors originated from an adult who received the AZD1222 COVID-19 vaccine.

This clone occurred once. The chain uses TRBV2 and TRBJ2-5; tentatively, D is TRBD1 (6 bases). Germline V CDR1 and CDR2: SNHLY, FYNNEI. The CDR3 loop spans 15 amino acids. V lost 10 bases and J lost 2, with 20 bases in between. The CDR3: CATTGQPGAQETQYF. The CDR3, as DNA: TGTGCCACCACTGGACAACCAGGGGCACAAGAGACCCAGTACTTC.

The chain employs TRBV11-3 and TRBJ1-2, with 8 bases that match TRBD1. The junction had 9 bases not matched to a gene; V was cut back by 1 base and J by 8 bases. In germline, CDR1 is SGHNT, CDR2 YENEEA. The CDR3 extends over 15 amino acids. Here the CDR3 reads CASSLGQGASRGYTF. The CDR3 coding sequence is TGTGCCAGCAGCTTAGGTCAGGGGGCCTCTAGGGGCTACACCTTC.

The chain uses TRBV6-6 and TRBJ1-1; 8 bases are shared with TRBD1. V gave up 2 bases and J gave up 1 base; unmatched junction bases: 6. The V gene's germline CDR1 is MNHNY and CDR2 SVGAGI (reference sequence). CDR3 length: 16 residues. Here the CDR3 DNA reads TGTGCCAGCAGTTACGCCCATGGACAGGGGAACACTGAAGCTTTCTTT. Translated: CASSYAHGQGNTEAFF.

This clone showed up just once. The genes are TRBV27 and TRBJ2-3, with D possibly TRBD2 on 5 matching bases. CDR1 and CDR2 from the germline V gene are MNHEY and SMNVEV (reference sequence). This CDR3 comprises 13 residues. The ends were cut back, 7 bases at V and 2 bases at J, with 10 bases in the middle. The chain's CDR3 is CASMKRFTDTQYF. Here the CDR3 DNA reads TGTGCCAGCATGAAGCGGTTCACAGATACGCAGTATTTT.

This clone was seen a single time. Its ends do not fully match the called genes, so a read error is possible. V gene TRBV10-3 combines with J gene TRBJ2-7; 8 bases line up with TRBD2. The CDR3 has 13 amino acids. The germline gives CDR1 ENHRY, CDR2 SYGVKD. This CDR3 reads CAISLAGYYGQYF. CDR3 coding DNA: TGTGCCATCAGCCTAGCGGGTTACTACGGGCAGTACTTC.

The chain employs TRBV18 and TRBJ1-3; 7 bases agree with TRBD1. CDR1 is KGHSH, CDR2 LQKENI, per germline. The ends lost 4 bases at V and 4 bases at J; junction bases unmatched: 7. The CDR3 covers 15 residues. CDR3 loop: CASSLKGTEGNTIYF. In DNA, the CDR3 is TGTGCCAGCTCACTGAAGGGGACAGAGGGAAACACCATATATTTT.

V usage is TRBV5-4 and J usage is TRBJ2-2, with 12 bases fitting TRBD2. V was clipped by 7 bases and J by 6 bases; unmatched bases: 7. Per germline, CDR1 SGHNT and CDR2 YYREEE (reference sequence). CDR3 length equals 15 residues. CDR3 sequence: CASGVPSGRAGELFF. Here the CDR3 DNA reads TGTGCCAGCGGGGTACCTAGCGGGAGGGCCGGGGAGCTGTTTTTT.

The V and J genes are TRBV28 and TRBJ2-7; 10 bases align to TRBD2. The CDR3 has 17 amino acids. Trimming at V came to 5 bases and at J to 3 bases, leaving 13 bases not matched to a gene. CDR1 MDHEN and CDR2 SYDVKM come from the germline V gene. CDR3 sequence: CASSPHLLAGGSYEQYF. The CDR3 bases are TGTGCCAGCAGTCCGCACCTTTTAGCGGGAGGAAGCTACGAGCAGTACTTC.

This clone came up once. This chain connects TRBV5-6 to TRBJ2-5, with unresolved D. This CDR3 comprises 14 residues. V was trimmed by 0 bases and J by 4 bases, leaving 10 bases between them. The germline gives CDR1 SGHDT, CDR2 YYEEEE. The DNA for the CDR3 is TGTGCCAGCAGCTTGGTTGGTACGGCAGAGACCCAGTACTTC. It codes for CASSLVGTAETQYF.

This clone showed up just once. The chain uses TRBV12-3 or TRBV12-4 and TRBJ2-7; tentatively, D is TRBD2 (5 bases). Trimming shortened V by 6 bases and J by 7 bases, and 13 bases separated the two germline ends. CDR3 size: 12 residues. The DNA for the CDR3 is TGTGCCAGCAGACCGACCTGGGAGGAGCAGTACTTC. Translating gives CASRPTWEEQYF.

The gene calls are TRBV11-3 and TRBJ2-3, with 7 bases lining up with TRBD2. This CDR3 spans 15 amino acids. The V gene's germline CDR1 is SGHNT and CDR2 YENEEA. J gave up 2 bases and V 1 base, and 3 bases lay outside the gene matches. CDR3 loop: CASSLGLASTDTQYF. CDR3 DNA sequence: TGTGCCAGCAGCTTAGGACTAGCCTCCACAGATACGCAGTATTTT.

The genes are TRBV5-1 and TRBJ1-1; D might be TRBD1 (5 bases). V was cut by 7 bases and J by 0 bases, with 16 bases left in between. The germline gives CDR1 SGHRS, CDR2 YFSETQ. The CDR3 is 15 residues long. The CDR3 protein is CASSHTMGVNTEAFF. The CDR3 DNA sequence: TGCGCCAGCTCTCATACTATGGGGGTGAACACTGAAGCTTTCTTT.

This chain links TRBV18 with TRBJ2-7; D possibly corresponds to TRBD1 (6 bases). V was shortened by 4 bases and J by 6 bases, with 13 bases between the two germline ends. The CDR3 runs 13 residues. Germline CDR1 reads KGHSH; CDR2 reads LQKENI. CDR3 coding DNA: TGTGCCAGCTCACTTATGGGGGCACGCGAGCAGTACTTC. Protein product: CASSLMGAREQYF.

The chain recombines TRBV4-1 with TRBJ2-1; 9 nucleotides align to TRBD2. There are 16 residues in the CDR3. Germline CDR1 and CDR2: MGHRA and YSYEKL. The ends lost 1 base at V and 4 bases at J; junction bases unmatched: 5. For the CDR3, the DNA is TGCGCCAGCAGCCAAGTCAGACTAGCGGTATACAATGAGCAGTTCTTC. Translation: CASSQVRLAVYNEQFF.

J is TRBJ2-1 and V is TRBV5-1, with 8 bases aligning to TRBD2. CDR3 length: 17 residues. V trimming: 4 bases; J trimming: 10 bases; junction bases outside the gene matches: 19. Germline V CDR1 and CDR2: SGHRS, YFSETQ. CDR3: CASSPSPPGLGEREQFF. The CDR3 DNA sequence: TGCGCCAGCAGCCCGAGCCCACCGGGACTAGGAGAAAGGGAGCAGTTCTTC.

The CDR3 is CASSPGQGDYNEQFF. The CDR3 DNA reads TGCGCCAGCAGCCCGGGACAGGGGGACTACAATGAGCAGTTCTTC. The chain carries TRBV5-1 and TRBJ2-1; TRBD1 matches at 11 bases. The CDR3 is made up of 15 amino acids. Unmatched junction bases numbered 3, after V lost 4 bases and J lost 3 bases. Germline V gene data show CDR1 as SGHRS and CDR2 as YFSETQ.

This chain uses TRBV27 with TRBJ2-5; D is undetermined. This CDR3 comprises 11 residues. Per the germline V gene, CDR1 is MNHEY and CDR2 is SMNVEV (reference sequence). Trimming pared 2 bases from V and 6 bases from J, leaving 4 bases between. CDR3: CASSLMKTQYF. CDR3 DNA sequence: TGTGCCAGCAGTTTAATGAAGACCCAGTACTTC.

The chain is built from TRBV6-5 and TRBJ2-1; TRBD2 matches 10 bases. J lost 5 bases, V lost 6 bases, and 1 base had no gene match. The CDR3 loop spans 13 amino acids. Germline CDR1 is MNHEY and CDR2 is SVGAGI. CDR3 coding DNA: TGTGCCAGCAGGCTAGCGGGAGACAATGAGCAGTTCTTC. Amino acids: CASRLAGDNEQFF.

The chain uses TRBV4-1 and TRBJ2-1; a possible D gene is TRBD1 (6 bases). The germline V gene encodes CDR1 MGHRA and CDR2 YSYEKL. The CDR3 consists of 13 residues. V dropped 3 bases and J dropped 5 bases, with 8 bases sitting between them. Here the CDR3 reads CASSQRGNNEQFF. CDR3 nucleotides: TGCGCCAGCAGCCAGAGGGGGAACAATGAGCAGTTCTTC.

This clone was observed a single time. V gene TRBV23-1 combines with J gene TRBJ1-5; D is possibly TRBD1 (6 bases). TRBV23-1 is flagged as an ORF with uncertain function. This CDR3 contains 18 residues. Trimming removed 1 base from V and 5 bases from J, with 21 bases in between. The CDR3, as DNA: TGCGCCAGCAGTCAATGTAATAGTCGACAGGAGGCCGATCAGCCCCAGCATTTT. As protein: CASSQCNSRQEADQPQHF.